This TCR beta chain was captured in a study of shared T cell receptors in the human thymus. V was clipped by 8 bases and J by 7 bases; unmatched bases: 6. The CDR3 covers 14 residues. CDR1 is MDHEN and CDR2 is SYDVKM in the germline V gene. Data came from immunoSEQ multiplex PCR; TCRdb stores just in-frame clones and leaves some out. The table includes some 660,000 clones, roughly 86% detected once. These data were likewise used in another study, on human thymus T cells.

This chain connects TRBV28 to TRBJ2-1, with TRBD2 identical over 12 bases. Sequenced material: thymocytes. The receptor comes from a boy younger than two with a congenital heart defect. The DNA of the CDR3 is TGTGCCAGCCGATGGACTAGCGGGGTGAATGAGCAGTTCTTC. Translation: CASRWTSGVNEQFF.